This section outlines one T cell receptor (beta chain) sequence together with its context. Trimming left V 3 bases short and J 0 bases short, with 12 bases between. The V gene's germline CDR1 is SGHDT and CDR2 YYEEEE. The CDR3 is 15 amino acids. Followed longitudinally, the Seattle patients had been enrolled during active infection. The record originates from a study of blood T cell repertoires in COVID-19. Study background: COVID-19 samples from acute and convalescent phases originated in the United States, Italy and Spain. Sources were T cells, B-cell-depleted T cells, or PBMCs; the material itself was cDNA or gDNA.

As originally analysed: Scientists estimated how many nucleated cells there were by amplifying reference gene primers. The repertoire was sequenced with immunoSEQ multiplex PCR; TCRdb's copy has only in-frame clones and lacks some. V, J and clone size reflect that table, while D and trimming were determined from the DNA. Of approximately 250,000 clones in the sample, around nine tenths were seen once. The chain joins TRBV5-6 to TRBJ1-1; a possible D gene is TRBD1 (6 bases). Sequenced sample: peripheral blood. This sequence originates from a woman in her seventies with COVID-19, enrolled during active disease. The CDR3 region is CASSWGHSMNTEAFF. The CDR3 region has the DNA TGTGCCAGCAGCTGGGGACACTCAATGAACACTGAAGCTTTCTTT.